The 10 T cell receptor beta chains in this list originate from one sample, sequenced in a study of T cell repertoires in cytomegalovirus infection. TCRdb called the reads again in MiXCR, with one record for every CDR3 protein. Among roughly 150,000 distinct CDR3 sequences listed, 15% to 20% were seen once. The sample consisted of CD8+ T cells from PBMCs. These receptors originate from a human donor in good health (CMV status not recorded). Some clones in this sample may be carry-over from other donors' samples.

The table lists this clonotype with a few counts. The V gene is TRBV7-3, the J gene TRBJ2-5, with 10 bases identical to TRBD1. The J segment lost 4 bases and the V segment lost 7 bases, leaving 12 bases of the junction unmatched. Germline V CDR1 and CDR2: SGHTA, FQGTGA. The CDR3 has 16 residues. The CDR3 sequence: CASIKDGDRGRETQYF. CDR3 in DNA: TGTGCCAGCATCAAAGATGGGGACAGGGGTCGAGAGACCCAGTACTTC.

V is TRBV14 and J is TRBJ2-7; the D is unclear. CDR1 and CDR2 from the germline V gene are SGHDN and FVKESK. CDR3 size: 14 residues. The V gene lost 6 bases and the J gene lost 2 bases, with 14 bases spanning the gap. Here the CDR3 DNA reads TGTGCCAGCAGGAACGGCGGACCCGCCTACGAGCAGTACTTC. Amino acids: CASRNGGPAYEQYF.

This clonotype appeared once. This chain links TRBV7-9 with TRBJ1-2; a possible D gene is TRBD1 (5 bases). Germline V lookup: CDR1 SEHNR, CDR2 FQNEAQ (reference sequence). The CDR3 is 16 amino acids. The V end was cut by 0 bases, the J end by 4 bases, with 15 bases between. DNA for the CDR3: TGTGCCAGCAGCTTAGCAGGTTCGGCGGACACCTATGGCTACACCTTC. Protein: CASSLAGSADTYGYTF.

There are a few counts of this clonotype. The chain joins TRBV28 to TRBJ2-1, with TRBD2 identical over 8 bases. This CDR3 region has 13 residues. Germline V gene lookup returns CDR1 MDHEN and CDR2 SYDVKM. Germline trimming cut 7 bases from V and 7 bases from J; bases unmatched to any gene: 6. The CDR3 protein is CASTPRGANEQFF. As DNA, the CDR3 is TGTGCCAGCACCCCGCGGGGGGCGAATGAGCAGTTCTTC.

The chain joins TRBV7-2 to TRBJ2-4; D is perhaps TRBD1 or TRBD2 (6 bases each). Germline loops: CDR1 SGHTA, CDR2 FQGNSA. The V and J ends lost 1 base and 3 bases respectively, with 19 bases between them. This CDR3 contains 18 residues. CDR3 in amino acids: CASSLEGPGAWDKNIQYF. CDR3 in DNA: TGTGCCAGCAGCTTAGAGGGTCCGGGGGCCTGGGACAAAAACATTCAGTACTTC.

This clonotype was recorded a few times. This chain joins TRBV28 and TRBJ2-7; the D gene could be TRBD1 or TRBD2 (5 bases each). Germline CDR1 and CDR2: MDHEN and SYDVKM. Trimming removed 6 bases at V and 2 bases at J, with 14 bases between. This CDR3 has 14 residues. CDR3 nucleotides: TGTGCCAGCAGCCCCCGGGACCGCCCCTACGAGCAGTACTTC. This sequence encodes CASSPRDRPYEQYF.

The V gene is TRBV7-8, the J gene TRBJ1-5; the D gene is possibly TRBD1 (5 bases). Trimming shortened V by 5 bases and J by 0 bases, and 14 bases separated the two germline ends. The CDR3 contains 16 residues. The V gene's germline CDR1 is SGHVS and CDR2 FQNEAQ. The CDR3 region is CASSPTGVYSNQPQHF. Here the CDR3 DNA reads TGTGCCAGCAGCCCCACAGGCGTCTATAGCAATCAGCCCCAGCATTTT. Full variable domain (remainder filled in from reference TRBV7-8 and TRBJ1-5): GAGVSQSPRYKVAKRGQDVALRCDPISGHVSLFWYQQALGQGPEFLTYFQNEAQLDKSGLPSDRFFAERPEGSVSTLKIQRTQQEDSAVYLCASSPTGVYSNQPQHFGDGTRLSIL.

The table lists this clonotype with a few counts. As DNA, the CDR3 is TGTGCCAGCAGGACAACTAGCGGGAGATTGAATGAGCAGTTCTTC. It yields the protein CASRTTSGRLNEQFF. The chain is built from TRBV12-3 or TRBV12-4 and TRBJ2-1; 11 bases map to TRBD2. There are 15 residues in the CDR3. The junction had 8 bases not matched to a gene; V was cut back by 6 bases and J by 7 bases.

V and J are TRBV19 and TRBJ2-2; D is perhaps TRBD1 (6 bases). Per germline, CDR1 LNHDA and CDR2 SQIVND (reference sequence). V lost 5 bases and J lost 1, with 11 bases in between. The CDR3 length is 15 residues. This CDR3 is CASSFRTENTGELFF. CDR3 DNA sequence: TGTGCCAGTAGTTTCCGGACAGAGAACACCGGGGAGCTGTTTTTT.

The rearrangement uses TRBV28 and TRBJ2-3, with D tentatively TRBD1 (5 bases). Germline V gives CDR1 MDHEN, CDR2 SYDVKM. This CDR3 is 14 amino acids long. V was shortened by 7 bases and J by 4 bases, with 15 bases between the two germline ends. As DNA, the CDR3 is TGTGCCAGCATCCGGCCAGGGTCACCAGATACGCAGTATTTT. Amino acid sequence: CASIRPGSPDTQYF.